These 24 T cell receptor beta chains were sequenced from one sample in a study of CD8+ T cells in alopecia areata. The sequencing template was cDNA reverse transcribed from extracted RNA. TCRdb's copy holds only in-frame clones and misses some; the assay was immunoSEQ multiplex PCR. The sample lists about 140,000 clones; 80% to 90% were seen once. Treatment reported: oral pan-JAK inhibitor, 5-10 mg twice daily. Specimen: CD8+ T cells sorted from blood, collected at week 4, from a patient treated with tofacitinib. The source is a human donor with alopecia areata.

The chain has TRBV29-1 and TRBJ2-2; D is unresolved. V shed 6 bases and J shed 0 bases, with 11 bases lying between them. This CDR3 has 14 residues. Germline CDR1 is SQVTM and CDR2 is ANQGSEA. The CDR3 coding sequence is TGCAGCGTCACGGGCTTGGCGAACACCGGGGAGCTGTTTTTT. Its translation: CSVTGLANTGELFF.

The chain carries TRBV6-5 and TRBJ1-6; 9 bases are a match to TRBD1. The CDR3 totals 15 residues. The J segment lost 14 bases and the V segment lost 5 bases, leaving 13 bases of the junction unmatched. Germline CDR1 MNHEY, CDR2 SVGAGI. The DNA of the CDR3 is TGTGCCAGCAGTCTGACAGGGGGGTACCCCTCAACCCTCCACTTT. Amino acid sequence: CASSLTGGYPSTLHF.

The chain joins TRBV6-5 to TRBJ2-7; the D gene is possibly TRBD2 (5 bases). The V gene lost 3 bases and the J gene lost 3 bases, with 9 bases spanning the gap. The CDR3 consists of 13 residues. Per germline, CDR1 MNHEY and CDR2 SVGAGI. As DNA, the CDR3 is TGTGCCAGCAGTTATATTCGGGACTACGAGCAGTACTTC. Residues: CASSYIRDYEQYF.

The chain combines TRBV6-6 with TRBJ2-5, with 7 bases lining up with TRBD1. CDR3 length: 16 amino acids. J was trimmed by 5 bases and V by 4 bases; bases with no gene match: 13. From germline, CDR1 is MNHNY and CDR2 SVGAGI (reference sequence). CDR3 nucleotides: TGTGCCAGCAGTTCTGGGGACAGAATGTTCGAGGAGACCCAGTACTTC. This translates into CASSSGDRMFEETQYF.

The J gene is TRBJ2-1, the V gene TRBV7-9, with TRBD1 identical over 9 bases. CDR3 size: 15 residues. Trimming removed 3 bases from V and 6 bases from J; junction bases left unmatched: 6. From germline, CDR1 is SEHNR and CDR2 FQNEAQ (reference sequence). DNA for the CDR3: TGTGCCAGCAGCTTCCGGGACAGGGCCTTCAATGAGCAGTTCTTC. It translates to CASSFRDRAFNEQFF.

The chain uses TRBV7-9 and TRBJ2-7; D gene uncertain. CDR3 length: 13 amino acids. Trimming stripped 1 base from V and 1 base from J, with 5 bases between. Germline values: CDR1 SEHNR, CDR2 FQNEAQ (reference sequence). This CDR3 is CASSLERSYEQYF. As DNA, the CDR3 is TGTGCCAGCAGCTTAGAGAGATCCTACGAGCAGTACTTC.

The chain combines TRBV5-1 with TRBJ1-1; D is unresolved. Trimming took off 2 bases at V and 5 bases at J, with 13 bases between the two ends. The germline CDR1 and CDR2 sequences are SGHRS and YFSETQ. This CDR3 spans 14 amino acids. CDR3: CASSFTTSGTEAFF. The CDR3 bases are TGCGCCAGCAGCTTTACCACGTCGGGAACTGAAGCTTTCTTT. Full variable domain (outside the CDR3, taken from reference TRBV5-1 and TRBJ1-1): KAGVTQTPRYLIKTRGQQVTLSCSPISGHRSVSWYQQTPGQGLQFLFEYFSETQRNKGNFPGRFSGRQFSNSRSEMNVSTLELGDSALYLCASSFTTSGTEAFFGQGTRLTVV.

The chain carries TRBV15 and TRBJ2-1, with a possible D match to TRBD2 (7 bases). Germline loops: CDR1 LNHNV, CDR2 YYDKDF (reference sequence). Deletions cut 3 bases from V and 5 bases from J, with 20 bases between. The CDR3 is 17 amino acids. This CDR3 is CATSSPHLGGAHNEQFF. For the CDR3, the DNA is TGTGCCACCAGCAGTCCTCATCTTGGGGGGGCACACAATGAGCAGTTCTTC.

The chain is built from TRBV7-2 and TRBJ2-7; 11 bases fit TRBD2. With V trimmed by 5 bases and J by 0 bases, 3 bases remained unmatched. The germline gives CDR1 SGHTA, CDR2 FQGNSA. The CDR3 length is 15 residues. The CDR3: CASSASGGYSYEQYF. In DNA, the CDR3 is TGTGCCAGCAGCGCTAGCGGGGGGTACTCCTACGAGCAGTACTTC. The whole variable domain, filled in from reference TRBV7-2 and TRBJ2-7, reads GAGVSQSPSNKVTEKGKDVELRCDPISGHTALYWYRQSLGQGLEFLIYFQGNSAPDKSGLPSDRFSAERTGGSVSTLTIQRTQQEDSAVYLCASSASGGYSYEQYFGPGTRLTVT.

The J gene is TRBJ1-2, the V gene TRBV6-5; a weak D match, TRBD1 (6 bases). Looked up from germline, CDR1 is MNHEY and CDR2 is SVGAGI. V was shortened by 0 bases and J by 2 bases, with 10 bases between the two germline ends. This CDR3 has 15 amino acids. The CDR3, as DNA: TGTGCCAGCAGTTACTCGATTGGACAGAACTATGGCTACACCTTC. This encodes CASSYSIGQNYGYTF.

The rearrangement uses TRBV7-9 and TRBJ1-2, with TRBD1 matching over 9 bases. Trimming at V came to 6 bases and at J to 0 bases, leaving 8 bases not matched to a gene. This CDR3 contains 16 residues. CDR1 is SEHNR, CDR2 FQNEAQ, per germline (reference sequence). The CDR3 loop reads CASSRDREPANYGYTF. For the CDR3, the DNA is TGTGCCAGCAGTCGGGACAGGGAACCGGCTAACTATGGCTACACCTTC.

In the case of this clone: Other DNA sequences in this sample translate to the same CDR3. The CDR3 loop is CSVESGQQETQYF. CDR3 nucleotide sequence: TGCAGCGTTGAAAGCGGACAGCAAGAGACCCAGTACTTC. The V call is TRBV29-1, the J call TRBJ2-5; TRBD1 might be the D (6 bases). This CDR3 contains 13 residues. Between the trimmed V and J ends, which lost 2 bases and 2 bases, there was a span of 9 bases. Germline CDR1 and CDR2: SQVTM and ANQGSEA.

The rearrangement links TRBV4-1 to TRBJ2-7; 7 nucleotides line up with TRBD2. Per germline, CDR1 MGHRA and CDR2 YSYEKL. The CDR3 has 18 residues. Losses at the gene ends were 2 bases for V and 3 bases for J; bases not matched to a gene: 16. The CDR3 DNA is TGCGCCAGCAGCCAATTCCAGGGAGGGTTGGGGATATACTACGAGCAGTACTTC. It encodes CASSQFQGGLGIYYEQYF.

The count of this clone is one. The chain recombines TRBV29-1 with TRBJ1-4, with a weak D call TRBD1 (5 bases). Germline V CDR1 and CDR2: SQVTM, ANQGSEA. The V end was cut by 4 bases, the J end by 7 bases, with 13 bases between. This CDR3 is 13 amino acids long. Here the CDR3 reads CSVVSREGEKLFF. DNA for the CDR3: TGCAGCGTTGTTAGCAGGGAGGGTGAAAAACTGTTTTTT.

This clone turned up a few times. CDR3 nucleotide sequence: TGCGCCAGCAGCCCCGGGAGCTCCTACGAGCAGTACTTC. This sequence encodes CASSPGSSYEQYF. The V and J genes are TRBV5-1 and TRBJ2-7, with D possibly being TRBD2 (6 bases). Looked up from germline, CDR1 is SGHRS and CDR2 is YFSETQ. V was clipped by 4 bases and J by 0 bases, with 8 bases between them. CDR3 length equals 13 residues. The full variable domain, its missing parts supplied by reference TRBV5-1 and TRBJ2-7, is KAGVTQTPRYLIKTRGQQVTLSCSPISGHRSVSWYQQTPGQGLQFLFEYFSETQRNKGNFPGRFSGRQFSNSRSEMNVSTLELGDSALYLCASSPGSSYEQYFGPGTRLTVT.

This sequence joins TRBV7-9 and TRBJ2-1; possible D gene TRBD1, 6 bases. The CDR3 has 12 amino acids. The V gene lost 5 bases and the J gene lost 10 bases, with 12 bases spanning the gap. Germline CDR1 SEHNR, CDR2 FQNEAQ (reference sequence). CDR3 sequence: CASSSTGKEQFF. The CDR3 region has the DNA TGTGCCAGCAGCAGTACAGGGAAGGAGCAGTTCTTC. The entire variable domain, with the rest obtained from reference TRBV7-9 and TRBJ2-1, is as follows: DTGVSQNPRHKITKRGQNVTFRCDPISEHNRLYWYRQTLGQGPEFLTYFQNEAQLEKSRLLSDRFSAERPKGSFSTLEIQRTEQGDSAMYLCASSSTGKEQFFGPGTRLTVL.

The chain is built from TRBV5-6 and TRBJ1-5; a weak D match, TRBD1 (5 bases). CDR3 length: 12 residues. Trimming stripped 2 bases from V and 6 bases from J, with 6 bases between. Germline V gene data show CDR1 as SGHDT and CDR2 as YYEEEE. DNA for the CDR3: TGTGCCAGCAGCTTAGGGGTTCAGCCCCAGCATTTT. It codes for CASSLGVQPQHF.

V gene TRBV6-5 combines with J gene TRBJ2-3; 7 bases match TRBD1. The CDR3 is 15 amino acids. The germline V gene encodes CDR1 MNHEY and CDR2 SVGAGI. J lost 1 base, V lost 0 bases, and 1 base had no gene match. CDR3 nucleotide sequence: TGTGCCAGCAGTTACTCCGGGACAGGCACAGATACGCAGTATTTT. Translation gives CASSYSGTGTDTQYF.

V and J are TRBV29-1 and TRBJ2-7, with D hard to call. Trimming left V 4 bases short and J 0 bases short, with 7 bases between. Germline-derived CDR1 and CDR2 are SQVTM and ANQGSEA. The CDR3 consists of 12 residues. The CDR3 spells CSVAADSYEQYF. The CDR3 DNA is TGCAGCGTTGCTGCGGACTCCTACGAGCAGTACTTC.

The gene calls are TRBV19 and TRBJ2-7, with D possibly TRBD1 on 5 matching bases. Per the germline V gene, CDR1 is LNHDA and CDR2 is SQIVND (reference sequence). V was trimmed by 1 base and J by 4 bases, leaving 17 bases between them. CDR3 length: 16 amino acids. CDR3 DNA: TGTGCCAGTAGTATAGTAAGGACACGAACCCTATACGAGCAGTACTTC. Translated: CASSIVRTRTLYEQYF.

The V gene is TRBV6-1, the J gene TRBJ2-1; 7 bases align to TRBD1. The V gene's germline CDR1 is MNHNS and CDR2 SASEGT. The V segment lost 4 bases and the J segment 1 base; nucleotides outside the gene matches: 10. This CDR3 comprises 17 residues. Written as DNA, the CDR3 is TGTGCCAGCAGTGGGACGGGACAGTTTTATTCCTACAATGAGCAGTTCTTC. As protein: CASSGTGQFYSYNEQFF.

The V gene is TRBV9, the J gene TRBJ2-6; 9 bases line up with TRBD1. The CDR3 is 18 residues long. Germline V gene data show CDR1 as SGDLS and CDR2 as YYNGEE. Trimming took 4 bases from V and 1 from J; bases not matched to a gene: 9. This chain's CDR3 is CASSNPGQGRSGANVLTF. In nucleotides, the CDR3 is TGTGCCAGCAGCAACCCGGGACAGGGACGGTCTGGGGCCAACGTCCTGACTTTC.

This chain joins TRBV27 and TRBJ1-1; no firm D call. The CDR3 spans 13 residues. From germline, CDR1 is MNHEY and CDR2 SMNVEV (reference sequence). Trimming left V 4 bases short and J 1 base short, with 7 bases between. This CDR3 reads CASSSTENTEAFF. CDR3 nucleotides: TGTGCCAGCAGTTCCACTGAGAACACTGAAGCTTTCTTT.

The chain employs TRBV30 and TRBJ1-2; D unresolved. Germline CDR1 GTSNPN, CDR2 SVGIG (reference sequence). The length of the CDR3 is 13 residues. The V end was cut by 2 bases, the J end by 8 bases, with 15 bases between. The CDR3 nucleotides are TGTGCCTGGAGTTACACCGGGATTATGGGCTACACCTTC. The encoded protein is CAWSYTGIMGYTF.